This T cell receptor (beta chain) appears in the sequencing data of a study of cytomegalovirus exposure and HLA in healthy donors. Sequenced by immunoSEQ multiplex PCR; TCRdb stores in-frame clones only, minus some. The sample lists 150,000 or so clones; roughly 86% were seen once. Deletions cut 4 bases from V and 12 bases from J, with 19 bases between. Germline lookup yields CDR1 SGDLS and CDR2 YYNGEE. CDR3 length equals 13 residues. V usage is TRBV9 and J usage is TRBJ1-1, with D tentatively TRBD1 (6 bases). Material: PBMCs. This sequence originates from a man between 18 and 29 years old in good health and CMV-seropositive. This CDR3 is CASSLTGPGETFF. CDR3 DNA sequence: TGTGCCAGCAGCCTGACGGGACCAGGGGAAACTTTCTTT. Combining the CDR3 with reference TRBV9 and TRBJ1-1 gives the whole variable domain DSGVTQTPKHLITATGQRVTLRCSPRSGDLSVYWYQQSLDQGLQFLIQYYNGEERAKGNILERFSAQQFPDLHSELNLSSLELGDSALYFCASSLTGPGETFFGQGTRLTVV.